This TCR beta chain was sequenced for a study of spatial heterogeneity in lung cancer. For the study at large: Alpha-chain detections were consistently fewer than beta-chain detections among the sequences. The library had UMIs, and each TCR and UMI pair averaged more than ten raw reads.

Time point: sample taken at primary tumor resection. Sequencing covered unsorted whole RNA taken from tumor, nontumor lung or frozen PBMC. TCRdb reprocessed the 5' RACE reads with MiXCR, giving one entry per CDR3 protein. Of around 92,000 distinct CDR3 sequences detected, approximately 12% appear once; the ten largest clones hold just over 40%. The CDR3 totals 15 residues. After removal of 6 bases from V and 1 base from J, the junction contained 4 bases not matched to a gene. This specimen consisted of PBMCs, obtained at surgery. This clonotype was sampled from a male donor with early-stage non-small cell lung cancer. The V call is TRBV12-3 or TRBV12-4, the J call TRBJ1-5; 9 bases match TRBD1. CDR3 DNA: TGTGCCAGCAGAGGGACAGGGACCAGCAATCAGCCCCAGCATTTT. It translates to CASRGTGTSNQPQHF.